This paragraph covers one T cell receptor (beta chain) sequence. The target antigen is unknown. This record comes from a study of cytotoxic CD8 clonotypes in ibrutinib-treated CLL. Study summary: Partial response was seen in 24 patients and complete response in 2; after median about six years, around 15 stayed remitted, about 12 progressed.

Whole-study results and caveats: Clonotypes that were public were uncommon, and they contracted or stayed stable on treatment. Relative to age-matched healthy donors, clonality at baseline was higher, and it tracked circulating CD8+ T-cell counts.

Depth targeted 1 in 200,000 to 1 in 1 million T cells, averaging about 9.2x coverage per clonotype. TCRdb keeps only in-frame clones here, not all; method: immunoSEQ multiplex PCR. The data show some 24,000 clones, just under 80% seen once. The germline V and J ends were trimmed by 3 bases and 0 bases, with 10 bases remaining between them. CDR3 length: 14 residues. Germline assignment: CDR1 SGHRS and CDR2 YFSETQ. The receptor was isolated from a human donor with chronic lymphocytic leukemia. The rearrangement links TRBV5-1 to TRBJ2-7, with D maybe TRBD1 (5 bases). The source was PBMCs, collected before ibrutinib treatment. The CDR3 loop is CASSSDSLSYEQYF. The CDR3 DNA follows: TGCGCCAGCAGCTCCGACAGTCTCTCCTACGAGCAGTACTTC.